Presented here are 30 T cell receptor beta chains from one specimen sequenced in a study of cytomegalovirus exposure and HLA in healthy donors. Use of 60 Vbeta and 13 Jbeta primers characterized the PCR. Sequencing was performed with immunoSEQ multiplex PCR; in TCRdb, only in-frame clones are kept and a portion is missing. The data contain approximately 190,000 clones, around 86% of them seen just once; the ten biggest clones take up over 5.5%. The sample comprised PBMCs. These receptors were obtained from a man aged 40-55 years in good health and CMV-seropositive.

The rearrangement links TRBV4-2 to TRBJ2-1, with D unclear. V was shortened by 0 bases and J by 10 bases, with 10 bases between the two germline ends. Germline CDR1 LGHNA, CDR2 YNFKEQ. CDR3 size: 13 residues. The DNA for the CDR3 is TGTGCCAGCAGCCAAGACGCTAACTCAGAGCAGTTCTTC. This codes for CASSQDANSEQFF.

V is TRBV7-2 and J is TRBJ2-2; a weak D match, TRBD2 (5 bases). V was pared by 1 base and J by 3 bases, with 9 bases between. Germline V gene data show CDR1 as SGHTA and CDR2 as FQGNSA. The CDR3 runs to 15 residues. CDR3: CASSLDSGYTGELFF. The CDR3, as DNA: TGTGCCAGCAGCTTAGATTCGGGGTACACCGGGGAGCTGTTTTTT.

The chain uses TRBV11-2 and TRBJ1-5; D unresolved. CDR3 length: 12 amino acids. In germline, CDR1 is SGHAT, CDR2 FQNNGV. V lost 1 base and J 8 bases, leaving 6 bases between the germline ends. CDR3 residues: CASSLGLEPQHF. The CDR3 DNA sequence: TGTGCCAGCAGCTTAGGGCTCGAGCCCCAGCATTTT.

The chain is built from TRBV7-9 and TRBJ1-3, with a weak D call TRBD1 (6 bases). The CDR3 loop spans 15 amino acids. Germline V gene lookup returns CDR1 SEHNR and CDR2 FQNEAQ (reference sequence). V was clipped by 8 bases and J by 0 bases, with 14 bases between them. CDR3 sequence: CASLPGHGSGNTIYF. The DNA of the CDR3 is TGTGCCAGCCTACCGGGACACGGCTCTGGAAACACCATATATTTT. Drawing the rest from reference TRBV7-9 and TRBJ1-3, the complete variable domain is DTGVSQNPRHKITKRGQNVTFRCDPISEHNRLYWYRQTLGQGPEFLTYFQNEAQLEKSRLLSDRFSAERPKGSFSTLEIQRTEQGDSAMYLCASLPGHGSGNTIYFGEGSWLTVV.

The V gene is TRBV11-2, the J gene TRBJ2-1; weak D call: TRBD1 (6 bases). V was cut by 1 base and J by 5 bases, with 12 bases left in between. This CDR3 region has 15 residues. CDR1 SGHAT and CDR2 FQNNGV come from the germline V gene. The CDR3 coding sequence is TGTGCCAGCAGCTTAGGGCAGGGGTTGGACAATGAGCAGTTCTTC. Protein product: CASSLGQGLDNEQFF.

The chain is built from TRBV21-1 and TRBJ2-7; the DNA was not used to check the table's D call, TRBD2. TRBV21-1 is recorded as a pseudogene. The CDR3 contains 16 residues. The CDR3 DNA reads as TGTGCCAGCAGCAAAGTGGGGCGGGGGCAGTCCTACGAGCAGTACTTC. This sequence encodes CASSKVGRGQSYEQYF.

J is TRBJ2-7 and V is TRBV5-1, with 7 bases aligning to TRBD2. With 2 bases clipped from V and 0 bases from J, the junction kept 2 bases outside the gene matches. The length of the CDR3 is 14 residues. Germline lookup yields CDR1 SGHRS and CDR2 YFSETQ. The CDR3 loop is CASSFGGTSYEQYF. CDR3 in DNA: TGCGCCAGCAGCTTCGGGGGGACCTCCTACGAGCAGTACTTC.

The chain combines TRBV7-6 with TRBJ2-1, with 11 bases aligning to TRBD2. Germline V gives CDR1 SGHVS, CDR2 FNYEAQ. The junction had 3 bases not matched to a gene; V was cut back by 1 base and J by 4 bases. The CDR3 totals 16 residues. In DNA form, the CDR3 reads TGTGCCAGCAGCTTAGAAGTAGCGGGGGGGTACAATGAGCAGTTCTTC. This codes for CASSLEVAGGYNEQFF.

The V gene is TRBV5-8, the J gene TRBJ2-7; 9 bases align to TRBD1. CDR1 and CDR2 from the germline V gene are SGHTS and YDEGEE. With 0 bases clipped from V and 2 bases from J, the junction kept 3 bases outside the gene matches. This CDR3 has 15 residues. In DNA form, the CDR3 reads TGTGCCAGCAGCTTGGAGGGACAGGGAACCTACGAGCAGTACTTC. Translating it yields CASSLEGQGTYEQYF. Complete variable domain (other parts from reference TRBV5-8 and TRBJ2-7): EAGVTQSPTHLIKTRGQQATLRCSPISGHTSVYWYQQALGLGLQFLLWYDEGEERNRGNFPPRFSGRQFPNYSSELNVNALELEDSALYLCASSLEGQGTYEQYFGPGTRLTVT.

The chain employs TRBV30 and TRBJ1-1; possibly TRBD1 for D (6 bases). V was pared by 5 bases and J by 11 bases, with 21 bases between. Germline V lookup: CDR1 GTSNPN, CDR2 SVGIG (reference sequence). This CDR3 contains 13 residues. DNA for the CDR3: TGTGCCTGGGGCCACAGGGTCGGGGAGGGCGCTTTCTTT. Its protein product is CAWGHRVGEGAFF.

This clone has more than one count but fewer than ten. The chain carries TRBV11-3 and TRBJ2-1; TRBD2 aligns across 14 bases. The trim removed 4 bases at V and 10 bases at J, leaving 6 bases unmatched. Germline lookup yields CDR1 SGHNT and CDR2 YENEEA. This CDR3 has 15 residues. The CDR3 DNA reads TGTGCCAGCAGCTCAGGACTAGCGGGGGGTGGGGAGCAGTTCTTC. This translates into CASSSGLAGGGEQFF. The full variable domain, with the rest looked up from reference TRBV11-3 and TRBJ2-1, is EAGVVQSPRYKIIEKKQPVAFWCNPISGHNTLYWYLQNLGQGPELLIRYENEEAVDDSQLPKDRFSAERLKGVDSTLKIQPAELGDSAVYLCASSSGLAGGGEQFFGPGTRLTVL.

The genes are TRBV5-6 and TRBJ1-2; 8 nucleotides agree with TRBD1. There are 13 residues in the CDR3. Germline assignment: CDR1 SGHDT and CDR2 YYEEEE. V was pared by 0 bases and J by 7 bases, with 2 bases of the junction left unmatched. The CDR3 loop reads CASSLAGGGGYTF. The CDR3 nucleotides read TGTGCCAGCAGCTTGGCAGGGGGCGGTGGCTACACCTTC. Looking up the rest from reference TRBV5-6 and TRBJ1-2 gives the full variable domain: DAGVTQSPTHLIKTRGQQVTLRCSPKSGHDTVSWYQQALGQGPQFIFQYYEEEERQRGNFPDRFSGHQFPNYSSELNVNALLLGDSALYLCASSLAGGGGYTFGSGTRLTVV.

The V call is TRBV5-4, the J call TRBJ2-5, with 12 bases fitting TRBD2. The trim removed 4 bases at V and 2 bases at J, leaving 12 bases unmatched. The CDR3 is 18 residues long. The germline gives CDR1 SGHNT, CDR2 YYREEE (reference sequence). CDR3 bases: TGTGCCAGCAGCCCCGGACTAGCGGGAAACGGGGGGCAAGAGACCCAGTACTTC. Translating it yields CASSPGLAGNGGQETQYF.

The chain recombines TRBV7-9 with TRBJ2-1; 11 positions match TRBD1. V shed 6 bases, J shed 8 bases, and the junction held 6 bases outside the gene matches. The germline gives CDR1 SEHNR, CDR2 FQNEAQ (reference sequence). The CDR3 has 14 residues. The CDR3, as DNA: TGTGCCAGCAGTACCGGACAGGGGGCGGATGAGCAGTTCTTC. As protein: CASSTGQGADEQFF.

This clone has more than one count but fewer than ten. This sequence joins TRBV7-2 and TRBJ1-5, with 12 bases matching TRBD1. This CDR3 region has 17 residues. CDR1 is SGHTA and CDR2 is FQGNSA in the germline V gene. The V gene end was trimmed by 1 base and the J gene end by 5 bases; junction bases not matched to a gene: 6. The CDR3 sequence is CASSLGAGQGAHQPQHF. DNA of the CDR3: TGTGCCAGCAGCTTAGGGGCGGGACAGGGGGCCCATCAGCCCCAGCATTTT.

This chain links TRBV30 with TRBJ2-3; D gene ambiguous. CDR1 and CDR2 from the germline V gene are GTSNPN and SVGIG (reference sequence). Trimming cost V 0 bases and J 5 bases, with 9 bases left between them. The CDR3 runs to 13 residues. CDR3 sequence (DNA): TGTGCCTGGAGTGTGGGCCTGCTAGATACGCAGTATTTT. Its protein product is CAWSVGLLDTQYF. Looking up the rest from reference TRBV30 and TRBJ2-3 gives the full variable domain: SQTIHQWPATLVQPVGSPLSLECTVEGTSNPNLYWYRQAAGRGLQLLFYSVGIGQISSEVPQNLSASRPQDRQFILSSKKLLLSDSGFYLCAWSVGLLDTQYFGPGTRLTVL.

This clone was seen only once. CDR3 amino acids: CASSGTGTGNTIYF. CDR3 in DNA: TGTGCCAGCAGCGGGACAGGAACTGGAAACACCATATATTTT. The chain has TRBV9 and TRBJ1-3, with 7 bases that match TRBD1. The CDR3 is made up of 14 amino acids. The germline V gene has CDR1 SGDLS and CDR2 YYNGEE. V trimming: 3 bases; J trimming: 2 bases; junction bases outside the gene matches: 2.

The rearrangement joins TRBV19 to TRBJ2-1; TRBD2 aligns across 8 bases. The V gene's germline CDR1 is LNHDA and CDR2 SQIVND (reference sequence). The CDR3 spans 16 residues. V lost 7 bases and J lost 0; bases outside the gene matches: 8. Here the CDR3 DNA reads TGTGCCAGTAACCGACCCGGGACTAGCTCCTACAATGAGCAGTTCTTC. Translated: CASNRPGTSSYNEQFF.

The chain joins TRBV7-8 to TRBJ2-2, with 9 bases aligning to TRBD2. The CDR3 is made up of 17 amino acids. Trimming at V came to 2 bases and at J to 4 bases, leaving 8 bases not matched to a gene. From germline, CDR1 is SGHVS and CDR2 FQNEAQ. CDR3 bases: TGTGCCAGCAGCTTAAGATGGCGGGGGGGCAGCACCGGGGAGCTGTTTTTT. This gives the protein CASSLRWRGGSTGELFF.

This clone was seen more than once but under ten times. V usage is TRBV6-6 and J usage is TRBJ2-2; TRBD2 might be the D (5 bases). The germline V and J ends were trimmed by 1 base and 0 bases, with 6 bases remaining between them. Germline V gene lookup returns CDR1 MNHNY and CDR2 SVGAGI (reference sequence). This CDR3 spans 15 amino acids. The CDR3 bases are TGTGCCAGCAGTTACTACGGGGCGAACACCGGGGAGCTGTTTTTT. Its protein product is CASSYYGANTGELFF.

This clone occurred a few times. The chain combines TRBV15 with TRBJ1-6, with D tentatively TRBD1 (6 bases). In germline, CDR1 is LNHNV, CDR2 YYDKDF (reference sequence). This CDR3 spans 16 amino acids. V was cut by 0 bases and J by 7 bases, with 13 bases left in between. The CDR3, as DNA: TGTGCCACCAGCAGAGATAGACAGGCGTTCAATTCACCCCTCCACTTT. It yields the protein CATSRDRQAFNSPLHF. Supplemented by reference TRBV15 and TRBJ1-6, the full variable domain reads DAMVIQNPRYQVTQFGKPVTLSCSQTLNHNVMYWYQQKSSQAPKLLFHYYDKDFNNEADTPDNFQSRRPNTSFCFLDIRSPGLGDTAMYLCATSRDRQAFNSPLHFGNGTRLTVT.

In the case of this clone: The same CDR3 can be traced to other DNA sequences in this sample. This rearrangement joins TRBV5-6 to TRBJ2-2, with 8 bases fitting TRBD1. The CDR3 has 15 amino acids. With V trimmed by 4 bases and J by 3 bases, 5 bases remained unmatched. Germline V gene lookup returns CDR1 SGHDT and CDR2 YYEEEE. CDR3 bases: TGTGCCAGCAGCAGGCAGGGGGCATACACCGGGGAGCTGTTTTTT. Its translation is CASSRQGAYTGELFF.

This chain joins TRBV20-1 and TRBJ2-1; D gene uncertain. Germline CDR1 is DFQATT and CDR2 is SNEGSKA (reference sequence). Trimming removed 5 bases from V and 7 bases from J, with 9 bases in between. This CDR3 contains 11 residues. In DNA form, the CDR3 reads TGCAGTGCTCCCCTAGTGAATGAGCAGTTCTTC. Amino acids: CSAPLVNEQFF.

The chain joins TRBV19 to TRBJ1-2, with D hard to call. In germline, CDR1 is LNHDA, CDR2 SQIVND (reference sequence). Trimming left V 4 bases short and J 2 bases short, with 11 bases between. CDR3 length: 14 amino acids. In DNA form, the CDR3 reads TGTGCCAGTAGTACCCAGTCAGGAAACTATGGCTACACCTTC. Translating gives CASSTQSGNYGYTF.

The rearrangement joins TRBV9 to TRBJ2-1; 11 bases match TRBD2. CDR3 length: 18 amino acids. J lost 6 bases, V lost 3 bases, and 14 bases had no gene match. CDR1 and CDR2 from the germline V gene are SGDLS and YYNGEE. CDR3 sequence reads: CASSEPLAGGHVLNEQFF. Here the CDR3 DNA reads TGTGCCAGCAGCGAGCCCTTAGCGGGGGGGCATGTTCTCAATGAGCAGTTCTTC.

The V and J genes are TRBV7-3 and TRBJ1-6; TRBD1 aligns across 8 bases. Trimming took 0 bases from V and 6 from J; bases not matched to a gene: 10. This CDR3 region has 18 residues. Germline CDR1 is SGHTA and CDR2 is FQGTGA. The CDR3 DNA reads TGTGCCAGCAGCTTAACGGGGAGGGGGACAGGATTTAATTCACCCCTCCACTTT. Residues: CASSLTGRGTGFNSPLHF.

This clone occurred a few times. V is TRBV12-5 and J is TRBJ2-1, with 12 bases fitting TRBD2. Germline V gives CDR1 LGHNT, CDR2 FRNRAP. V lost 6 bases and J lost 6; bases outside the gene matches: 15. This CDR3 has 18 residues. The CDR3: CASGPGTGGLAGFNEQFF. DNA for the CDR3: TGTGCTAGTGGCCCCGGGACAGGAGGACTAGCGGGGTTCAATGAGCAGTTCTTC. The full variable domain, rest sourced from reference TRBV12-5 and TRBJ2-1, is DARVTQTPRHKVTEMGQEVTMRCQPILGHNTVFWYRQTMMQGLELLAYFRNRAPLDDSGMPKDRFSAEMPDATLATLKIQPSEPRDSAVYFCASGPGTGGLAGFNEQFFGPGTRLTVL.

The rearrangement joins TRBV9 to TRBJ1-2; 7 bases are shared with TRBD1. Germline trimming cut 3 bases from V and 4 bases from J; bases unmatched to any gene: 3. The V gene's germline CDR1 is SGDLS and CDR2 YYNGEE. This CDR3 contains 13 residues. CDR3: CASSASGGYGYTF. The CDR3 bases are TGTGCCAGCAGCGCGTCAGGGGGCTATGGCTACACCTTC.

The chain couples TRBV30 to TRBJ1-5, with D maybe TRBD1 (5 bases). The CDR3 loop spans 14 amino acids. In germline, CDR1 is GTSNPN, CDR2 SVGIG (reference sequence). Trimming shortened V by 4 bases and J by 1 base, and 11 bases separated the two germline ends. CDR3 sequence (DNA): TGTGCCTGGAAAGCAGGGTTGAGCAATCAGCCCCAGCATTTT. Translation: CAWKAGLSNQPQHF.

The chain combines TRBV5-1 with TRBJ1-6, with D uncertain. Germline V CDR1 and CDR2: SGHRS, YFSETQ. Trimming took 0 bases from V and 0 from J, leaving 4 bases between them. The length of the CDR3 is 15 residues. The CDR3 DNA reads TGCGCCAGCAGCTTGGACAGCTCCTATAATTCACCCCTCCACTTT. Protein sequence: CASSLDSSYNSPLHF.